This TCR beta chain appears in the sequencing data of a study of blood T cell repertoires in COVID-19. In the authors' workflow: Reference gene primers were amplified, and this amplification served to estimate nucleated cell counts. This table comes from immunoSEQ multiplex PCR, and its TCRdb copy is limited to in-frame clones, with some not included. V, J and clone size are taken as reported in that table, and D and trimming were inferred from the DNA itself. This table has about 150,000 clones, about 90% appearing once. The germline V and J ends were trimmed by 1 base and 6 bases, with 7 bases remaining between them. CDR1 GTSNPN and CDR2 SVGIG come from the germline V gene (reference sequence). This CDR3 spans 11 amino acids.

The gene calls are TRBV30 and TRBJ2-7; D is unclear. This clonotype was sampled from a man aged 60 to 75 with acute or convalescent COVID-19. Sequenced: peripheral blood. CDR3: CAWSGGPEQYF. DNA of the CDR3: TGTGCCTGGAGTGGAGGCCCCGAGCAGTACTTC.